The 18 T cell receptor beta chains given below trace back to one sample, sequenced in a study of control samples from healthy donors and cancer patients. Sequenced by immunoSEQ multiplex PCR; TCRdb stores in-frame clones only, minus some. The repertoire holds 150,000 to 200,000 clones, with roughly 91% as singletons. Sequencing was done on a sample of blood. All receptors come from a woman aged 25 to 39 in good health.

V and J are TRBV2 and TRBJ2-1; the D gene is possibly TRBD2 (7 bases). Germline V gene lookup returns CDR1 SNHLY and CDR2 FYNNEI. Trimming left V 3 bases short and J 6 bases short, with 18 bases between. The CDR3 runs to 16 residues. The CDR3 loop is CASSDSGGPIPNEQFF. Written as DNA, the CDR3 is TGTGCCAGCAGTGACTCCGGGGGGCCCATCCCCAATGAGCAGTTCTTC.

This rearrangement joins TRBV9 to TRBJ2-7, with 14 positions matching TRBD2. This CDR3 region has 15 residues. The V gene end was trimmed by 4 bases and the J gene end by 4 bases; junction bases not matched to a gene: 4. CDR1 is SGDLS, CDR2 YYNGEE, per germline. CDR3: CASSQGLAGVYEQYF. CDR3 coding DNA: TGTGCCAGCAGCCAGGGACTAGCGGGAGTTTACGAGCAGTACTTC.

The chain carries TRBV27 and TRBJ1-1; 8 bases line up with TRBD1. Germline assignment: CDR1 MNHEY and CDR2 SMNVEV (reference sequence). The CDR3 has 16 residues. Germline trimming cut 5 bases from V and 4 bases from J; bases unmatched to any gene: 12. The CDR3 DNA reads as TGTGCCAGCAGTAGACCCGGGACAGGAGCCGCCACTGAAGCTTTCTTT. Translated: CASSRPGTGAATEAFF.

The rearrangement uses TRBV9 and TRBJ2-1; 11 nucleotides agree with TRBD2. With 4 bases clipped from V and 4 bases from J, the junction kept 4 bases outside the gene matches. Germline lookup yields CDR1 SGDLS and CDR2 YYNGEE. The CDR3 runs 15 residues. The CDR3, as DNA: TGTGCCAGCAGCCAACGGACTAGCGGGTACAATGAGCAGTTCTTC. Its protein is CASSQRTSGYNEQFF.

This clone appeared a single time. The chain is built from TRBV4-2 and TRBJ2-5; TRBD2 matches at 15 bases. The CDR3 loop spans 16 amino acids. The V segment lost 1 base and the J segment 4 bases; nucleotides outside the gene matches: 1. The germline CDR1 and CDR2 sequences are LGHNA and YNFKEQ. The DNA of the CDR3 is TGTGCCAGCAGCCAAGGGACTAGCGGGGGGGGAGAGACCCAGTACTTC. The encoded protein is CASSQGTSGGGETQYF.

This chain connects TRBV6-4 to TRBJ1-2, with 9 nucleotides matching TRBD1. Per the germline V gene, CDR1 is MRHNA and CDR2 is SNTAGT. Trimming cost V 1 base and J 8 bases; bases outside gene matches: 8. This CDR3 comprises 15 residues. For the CDR3, the DNA is TGTGCCAGCAGTGACTGGGGGACAGGGAAGGAAGGCTACACCTTC. This gives the protein CASSDWGTGKEGYTF.

The chain is built from TRBV19 and TRBJ2-6; 8 bases are a match to TRBD2. Germline trimming cut 3 bases from V and 0 bases from J; bases unmatched to any gene: 1. The CDR3 totals 16 residues. In germline, CDR1 is LNHDA, CDR2 SQIVND (reference sequence). Written as DNA, the CDR3 is TGTGCCAGTAGTATCGGGGGGGGCTCTGGGGCCAACGTCCTGACTTTC. The encoded protein is CASSIGGGSGANVLTF.

The rearrangement joins TRBV6-1 to TRBJ2-1; TRBD1 or TRBD2 may be the D gene (5 bases each). This CDR3 is built from 15 residues. V lost 3 bases and J 7 bases, leaving 16 bases between the germline ends. The germline gives CDR1 MNHNS, CDR2 SASEGT. CDR3 nucleotide sequence: TGTGCCAGCAGTGACCGGGACGGACCACTAAATGAGCAGTTCTTC. Its protein product is CASSDRDGPLNEQFF.

V usage is TRBV11-2 and J usage is TRBJ1-4; D is unresolved. V was clipped by 6 bases and J by 6 bases, with 17 bases between them. This CDR3 contains 15 residues. Germline CDR1 is SGHAT and CDR2 is FQNNGV. CDR3: CASSDYSRYYEKLFF. The CDR3 bases are TGTGCCAGCAGTGATTACAGTCGCTATTATGAAAAACTGTTTTTT.

The rearrangement joins TRBV2 to TRBJ2-3; possible D gene TRBD1, 5 bases. The CDR3 runs to 14 residues. V dropped 6 bases and J dropped 2 bases, with 12 bases sitting between them. In germline, CDR1 is SNHLY, CDR2 FYNNEI. The CDR3 spells CASSSTETTDTQYF. Here the CDR3 DNA reads TGTGCCAGCAGCTCGACAGAGACCACAGATACGCAGTATTTT. Together with reference TRBV2 and TRBJ2-3, the CDR3 gives the full variable domain: EPEVTQTPSHQVTQMGQEVILRCVPISNHLYFYWYRQILGQKVEFLVSFYNNEISEKSEIFDDQFSVERPDGSNFTLKIRSTKLEDSAMYFCASSSTETTDTQYFGPGTRLTVL.

J is TRBJ2-1 and V is TRBV7-2; a possible D gene is TRBD2 (5 bases). The CDR3 has 17 residues. Deletions cut 1 base from V and 0 bases from J, with 13 bases between. The germline CDR1 and CDR2 sequences are SGHTA and FQGNSA. DNA of the CDR3: TGTGCCAGCAGCTTAGGTCGGGGTTCTAGCTCCTACAATGAGCAGTTCTTC. It codes for CASSLGRGSSSYNEQFF.

The chain carries TRBV3-1 (or the pseudogene TRBV3-2) and TRBJ2-3; 12 bases match TRBD1. CDR1 and CDR2 (germline): LGHDT, YNNKEL (reference sequence). V shed 8 bases, J shed 5 bases, and the junction held 5 bases outside the gene matches. The CDR3 length is 14 residues. CDR3 protein: CASRDRGQKDTQYF. The CDR3 coding sequence is TGTGCCAGCCGGGACAGGGGGCAGAAAGATACGCAGTATTTT.

As to this clone: This CDR3 is also generated by other DNA sequences in the sample. The chain uses TRBV6-5 and TRBJ1-5, with D unclear. CDR1 is MNHEY, CDR2 SVGAGI, per germline. Trimming pared 2 bases from V and 0 bases from J, leaving 5 bases between. This CDR3 contains 14 residues. CDR3: CASSYTYSNQPQHF. DNA of the CDR3: TGTGCCAGCAGTTACACGTATAGCAATCAGCCCCAGCATTTT.

V gene TRBV5-1 combines with J gene TRBJ2-1; 13 bases are a match to TRBD2. The J segment lost 7 bases and the V segment lost 5 bases, leaving 0 bases of the junction unmatched. The CDR3 extends over 13 amino acids. Per germline, CDR1 SGHRS and CDR2 YFSETQ. CDR3 amino acids: CASRTSGGNEQFF. In DNA, the CDR3 is TGCGCCAGCAGGACTAGCGGGGGGAATGAGCAGTTCTTC.

This chain uses TRBV28 with TRBJ1-1; the match to TRBD1 covers 8 bases. The trim removed 6 bases at V and 4 bases at J, leaving 7 bases unmatched. Germline CDR1 MDHEN, CDR2 SYDVKM. This CDR3 spans 14 amino acids. The CDR3 spells CASSSDDRGTEAFF. The CDR3 nucleotides are TGTGCCAGCAGCTCGGATGACAGGGGCACTGAAGCTTTCTTT.

V and J are TRBV10-3 and TRBJ1-2; 8 positions agree with TRBD1. This CDR3 is 14 amino acids long. Germline CDR1 is ENHRY and CDR2 is SYGVKD. V shed 4 bases and J 5 bases; nucleotides not matched to a gene: 6. CDR3 nucleotide sequence: TGTGCCATCAGTGGGACAGGGTCAACGTATGGCTACACCTTC. It specifies CAISGTGSTYGYTF.

This clone showed up just once. The sample carries other DNA sequences with the same CDR3. CDR3 nucleotide sequence: TGTGCCTGGAGTGTACAGGCCAATCAGCCCCAGCATTTT. This encodes CAWSVQANQPQHF. V usage is TRBV30 and J usage is TRBJ1-5; D is possibly TRBD1 (5 bases). Looked up from germline, CDR1 is GTSNPN and CDR2 is SVGIG (reference sequence). Trimming took 0 bases from V and 3 from J, leaving 6 bases between them. The length of the CDR3 is 13 residues.

The genes are TRBV15 and TRBJ2-4; D ambiguous. Per the germline V gene, CDR1 is LNHNV and CDR2 is YYDKDF (reference sequence). The germline V and J ends were trimmed by 5 bases and 2 bases, with 13 bases remaining between them. The CDR3 length is 15 residues. In nucleotides, the CDR3 is TGTGCCACCAGCGGCCTGATGGGAACCAAAAACATTCAGTACTTC. It specifies CATSGLMGTKNIQYF.